This T cell receptor (beta chain) was identified during a study of blood T cell repertoires in COVID-19. Study at large: COVID-19 samples collected from the United States, Italy and Spain covered acute and convalescent phases.

Sequencing was performed with immunoSEQ multiplex PCR; in TCRdb, only in-frame clones are kept and a portion is missing. The table has about 500,000 clones, approximately 90% seen once. The V gene lost 7 bases and the J gene lost 7 bases, with 13 bases spanning the gap. CDR3 length: 12 amino acids. Germline V lookup: CDR1 SNHLY, CDR2 FYNNEI. The sample consisted of PBMCs or T cells enriched from blood (not recorded which). This clonotype was obtained from a woman aged 18 to 35 who had recovered from COVID-19. The chain links TRBV2 to TRBJ1-2; D gene ambiguous. CDR3 bases: TGTGCCAGCACCCCAGGTGCGCCTGGCTACACCTTC. Translating it yields CASTPGAPGYTF. Full variable domain (missing parts from reference TRBV2 and TRBJ1-2): EPEVTQTPSHQVTQMGQEVILRCVPISNHLYFYWYRQILGQKVEFLVSFYNNEISEKSEIFDDQFSVERPDGSNFTLKIRSTKLEDSAMYFCASTPGAPGYTFGSGTRLTVV.